The 10 T cell receptor beta chains reported below all come from one sample, sequenced in a study of neoadjuvant anti-PD-1 for oral cavity cancer. Indicated time point: after neoadjuvant nivolumab, at surgical resection. Measured with immunoSEQ multiplex PCR; TCRdb has only the in-frame clones, and not every one. Among 11,000 to 15,000 clones listed, 60% to 80% were seen once. The sample consisted of PBMCs, taken after nivolumab (anti-PD-1) treatment. These receptors originate from a person between 35 and 79 years old with oral cavity squamous cell carcinoma.

V is TRBV6-1 and J is TRBJ2-7; 8 positions match TRBD2. Germline assignment: CDR1 MNHNS and CDR2 SASEGT. This CDR3 contains 15 residues. Trimming cost V 1 base and J 7 bases; bases outside gene matches: 9. Here the CDR3 DNA reads TGTGCCAGCAGTGAAGATGCGGGGCGCGGGGGGGAGCAGTACTTC. It translates to CASSEDAGRGGEQYF.

The J gene is TRBJ2-7, the V gene TRBV7-8, with D hard to call. This CDR3 has 14 residues. The V end was cut by 4 bases, the J end by 0 bases, with 10 bases between. Germline V gives CDR1 SGHVS, CDR2 FQNEAQ. CDR3 nucleotides: TGTGCCAGCAGCTCAGCGCGGAACTCCTACGAGCAGTACTTC. It encodes CASSSARNSYEQYF.

The genes are TRBV30 and TRBJ2-5, with D unclear. The CDR3 sequence is 13 residues long. V lost 0 bases, J lost 5 bases, and 10 bases lay in between. The germline gives CDR1 GTSNPN, CDR2 SVGIG (reference sequence). CDR3 DNA sequence: TGTGCCTGGAGTGTACTGGCGGTGGAGACCCAGTACTTC. Residues: CAWSVLAVETQYF.

The chain recombines TRBV11-3 with TRBJ2-5; TRBD1 or TRBD2 may be the D gene (5 bases each). Per the germline V gene, CDR1 is SGHNT and CDR2 is YENEEA. CDR3 length: 13 amino acids. V lost 5 bases and J 7 bases, leaving 14 bases between the germline ends. CDR3 residues: CASSLGPSWTQYF. CDR3 nucleotides: TGTGCCAGCAGCCTGGGACCTTCGTGGACCCAGTACTTC.

This clone was recorded once. The chain carries TRBV10-3 and TRBJ1-2; maybe TRBD1 (5 bases). The germline gives CDR1 ENHRY, CDR2 SYGVKD. Trimming stripped 3 bases from V and 4 bases from J, with 12 bases between. This CDR3 has 14 amino acids. The CDR3 nucleotides are TGTGCCATCAGTGATGGGGACTCCAGCTATGGCTACACCTTC. Protein sequence: CAISDGDSSYGYTF.

The chain combines TRBV28 with TRBJ1-5, with 8 bases aligning to TRBD1. This CDR3 is 14 amino acids long. CDR1 is MDHEN and CDR2 is SYDVKM in the germline V gene. The ends lost 8 bases at V and 1 base at J; junction bases unmatched: 4. CDR3 coding DNA: TGTGCCAGCGGTGGACAGGGAAGCAATCAGCCCCAGCATTTT. Translating it yields CASGGQGSNQPQHF.

This chain links TRBV6-4 with TRBJ1-2, with no clear D. The CDR3 sequence is 14 residues long. CDR1 is MRHNA and CDR2 is SNTAGT in the germline V gene. With 2 bases removed from V and 8 bases from J, the gap between germline ends came to 15 bases. CDR3 nucleotides: TGTGCCAGCAGTGACCCCACCGAGGATCGGGGCTACACCTTC. The encoded protein is CASSDPTEDRGYTF.

This clone was counted a single time. The rearrangement joins TRBV5-1 to TRBJ1-1; D remains unclear. Looked up from germline, CDR1 is SGHRS and CDR2 is YFSETQ. V shed 3 bases and J shed 3 bases, with 9 bases lying between them. This CDR3 contains 13 residues. The CDR3 reads CASSYDTYTEAFF. The CDR3, as DNA: TGCGCCAGCAGCTACGACACATACACTGAAGCTTTCTTT.

This chain links TRBV30 with TRBJ2-1, with 8 nucleotides matching TRBD2. V lost 4 bases and J lost 6; bases outside the gene matches: 14. CDR1 GTSNPN and CDR2 SVGIG come from the germline V gene (reference sequence). The CDR3 consists of 16 residues. The CDR3 loop is CAWNPKGAGVSNEQFF. In DNA form, the CDR3 reads TGTGCCTGGAACCCTAAGGGAGCGGGAGTGAGCAATGAGCAGTTCTTC.

The chain couples TRBV20-1 to TRBJ1-2; D call uncertain. V lost 7 bases, J lost 1 base, and 7 bases lay in between. This CDR3 has 11 amino acids. Germline V gene sequence: CDR1 DFQATT, CDR2 SNEGSKA (reference sequence). DNA for the CDR3: TGCAGTGTGTGGCTTAACTATGGCTACACCTTC. Protein: CSVWLNYGYTF.